This T cell receptor beta chain was profiled in a study of tissue T cells after allogeneic stem cell transplantation. Study context: Patients with graft-versus-host disease had grafts: four unmodified, three CD34-selected and T-cell-depleted. Pathologist review favored tissue samples showing histologically apparent lymphocytes.

Steroid-refractory graft-versus-host disease after allogeneic hematopoietic cell transplant qualified adults for prospective research-autopsy enrollment. Median post-mortem interval was about 9.8 hours for GI, liver, skin and lymphoid tissues. Sequencing of TCRbeta CDR3 at survey depth gave sequences and template counts. Assay: immunoSEQ multiplex PCR; the TCRdb copy retains only in-frame clones and omits some. Of 2,500 to 3,000 clones listed, about 68% are singletons. The sample in question was duodenal tissue, obtained at autopsy. The TCR was taken from a male patient of 60 years or more with steroid-refractory graft-versus-host disease after an allogeneic stem cell transplant. T cells may partly derive from the graft donor.

CDR3 residues: CASSVPGLSTDTQYF. In DNA form, the CDR3 reads TGTGCCAGCAGTGTCCCGGGACTTAGCACAGATACGCAGTATTTT. This chain joins TRBV25-1 and TRBJ2-3; D possibly corresponds to TRBD2 (6 bases). CDR1 is MGHDK and CDR2 is SYGVNS in the germline V gene. This CDR3 has 15 residues. The V end was cut by 4 bases, the J end by 0 bases, with 11 bases between.